This T cell receptor beta chain appears in the sequencing data of a study of blood T cell repertoires in COVID-19. As for the study in general: COVID-19 samples from acute and convalescent phases originated in the United States, Italy and Spain. From T cells, B-cell-depleted T cells, or PBMCs came the material, which was cDNA or gDNA.

The CDR3 covers 15 residues. Germline V gene data show CDR1 as MDHEN and CDR2 as SYDVKM. With 6 bases removed from V and 7 bases from J, the gap between germline ends came to 18 bases. As originally analysed: Estimates of nucleated cell counts were drawn from the amplification of reference gene primers. The table came from immunoSEQ multiplex PCR; TCRdb's copy has only in-frame clones and leaves some out. V, J and clone size are taken as reported in that table, and D and trimming were inferred from the DNA itself. Of about 280,000 clones listed, 87% are singletons. Participants were aged roughly 18 to 89 years from some 24 US areas.

This chain uses TRBV28 with TRBJ2-2; a weak D match, TRBD2 (5 bases). This clonotype was obtained from a woman aged 40 to 55 who had recovered from COVID-19. The sample consisted of PBMCs or T cells enriched from blood (not recorded which). CDR3 in amino acids: CASRMDFRHNGELFF. The CDR3 bases are TGTGCCAGCAGGATGGACTTCCGCCATAACGGGGAGCTGTTTTTT.